A selection of T cell receptor beta chains follows, all from one sample in a study of cytomegalovirus exposure and HLA in healthy donors. Libraries were prepared by immunoSEQ multiplex PCR; TCRdb keeps only in-frame clonotypes and omits some of them. The sample yields around 130,000 clones, about 70% seen once. Sequenced: PBMCs. The receptors were sampled from a woman in her thirties or forties in good health and CMV-seropositive. The CDR3 runs from the conserved cysteine through the conserved F or W. The D gene is left open where the match is weak. Some rows have no size entry. The others give once, few or many, or a class for an expanded clone.

CDR3nt: TGCAGCGTTGTTTGGGGGCTGAACACTGAAGCTTTCTTT
CDR3aa: CSVVWGLNTEAFF
v_gene: TRBV29-1
j_gene: TRBJ1-1
d_gene: NA
abundance: NA

CDR3nt: TGTGCCAGCAGCCAGTTACTAGCGGGAGCAGGAGATACGCAGTATTTT
CDR3aa: CASSQLLAGAGDTQYF
v_gene: TRBV14
j_gene: TRBJ2-3
d_gene: TRBD2
abundance: few

CDR3nt: TGTGCCAGCTCACCGGACGGCCCTCCTTGGCGGGAATCCTACGAGCAGTACTTC
CDR3aa: CASSPDGPPWRESYEQYF
v_gene: TRBV18
j_gene: TRBJ2-7
d_gene: NA
abundance: NA

CDR3nt: TGCGCCAGCAGTCAATCGGGCCAGGGAAGCTCTGGGGCCAACGTCCTGACTTTC
CDR3aa: CASSQSGQGSSGANVLTF
v_gene: TRBV23-1
j_gene: TRBJ2-6
d_gene: NA
abundance: once

CDR3nt: TGTGCCATCAGGGGCGGGGGCTCCTACGAGCAGTACTTC
CDR3aa: CAIRGGGSYEQYF
v_gene: TRBV10-3
j_gene: TRBJ2-7
d_gene: TRBD2
abundance: NA

CDR3nt: TGTGCCAGCAGCTTAGTTGCGGGAGAGGTCTACAATGAGCAGTTCTTC
CDR3aa: CASSLVAGEVYNEQFF
v_gene: TRBV7-6
j_gene: TRBJ2-1
d_gene: TRBD2
abundance: NA

CDR3nt: TGTGCCAGCAGCTTAGGCAGGATGAACGAGCAGTACTTC
CDR3aa: CASSLGRMNEQYF
v_gene: TRBV7-2
j_gene: TRBJ2-7
d_gene: NA
abundance: NA

CDR3nt: TGTGCCAGTAGATATAGGGGGCAGGGCCAGAACACTGAAGCTTTCTTT
CDR3aa: CASRYRGQGQNTEAFF
v_gene: TRBV19
j_gene: TRBJ1-1
d_gene: TRBD1
abundance: NA

CDR3nt: TGTGCCAACGCCAGGGGGCGCCGAGAGACCCAGTACTTC
CDR3aa: CANARGRRETQYF
v_gene: TRBV2
j_gene: TRBJ2-5
d_gene: TRBD1
abundance: NA

CDR3nt: TGTGCCAGCAGGAAAAACAGGGATACCTACGAGCAGTACTTC
CDR3aa: CASRKNRDTYEQYF
v_gene: TRBV7-3
j_gene: TRBJ2-7
d_gene: NA
abundance: NA

CDR3nt: TGTGCCAGCAGGAGGACAGGGGCGGAAGGGGCCAACGTCCTGACTTTC
CDR3aa: CASRRTGAEGANVLTF
v_gene: TRBV6-6
j_gene: TRBJ2-6
d_gene: TRBD1
abundance: once

CDR3nt: TGTGCCTGCCTCGGGACAGGGGATGAAGCTTTCTTT
CDR3aa: CACLGTGDEAFF
v_gene: TRBV30
j_gene: TRBJ1-1
d_gene: TRBD1
abundance: NA

CDR3nt: TGTGCCTGGAGTCCGGGACACCTAACCCCATATAGCAATCAGCCCCAGCATTTT
CDR3aa: CAWSPGHLTPYSNQPQHF
v_gene: TRBV30
j_gene: TRBJ1-5
d_gene: NA
abundance: NA

CDR3nt: TGCGCCAGCAGTCCACCGCCCGGAAGGGGATCCGACACTGAAGCTTTCTTT
CDR3aa: CASSPPPGRGSDTEAFF
v_gene: TRBV10-1
j_gene: TRBJ1-1
d_gene: NA
abundance: NA

CDR3nt: TGTGCCAGCAGCGTAGAAACGGGTTTCTACACCGGGGAGCTGTTTTTT
CDR3aa: CASSVETGFYTGELFF
v_gene: TRBV9
j_gene: TRBJ2-2
d_gene: NA
abundance: NA

CDR3nt: TGTGCCTGGAATTACAGGGTAACCTACAATGAGCAGTTCTTC
CDR3aa: CAWNYRVTYNEQFF
v_gene: TRBV30
j_gene: TRBJ2-1
d_gene: NA
abundance: once

CDR3nt: TGTGCCAGCAGTAGTCAGGGTTCAGACACCATATATTTT
CDR3aa: CASSSQGSDTIYF
v_gene: TRBV6-1
j_gene: TRBJ1-3
d_gene: NA
abundance: few

CDR3nt: TGTGCCAGCAACAGGGGGCCAAACAGTCTGAACACTGAAGCTTTCTTT
CDR3aa: CASNRGPNSLNTEAFF
v_gene: TRBV28
j_gene: TRBJ1-1
d_gene: TRBD1
abundance: NA

CDR3nt: TGTGCCAGTAGTAGGGGGGGGCAGGTACCCACCTACGAGCAGTACTTC
CDR3aa: CASSRGGQVPTYEQYF
v_gene: TRBV19
j_gene: TRBJ2-7
d_gene: NA
abundance: NA

CDR3nt: TGTGCCAGCAGCCCTGTCAGCGGGAGGGCCGGGAGTGAGCAGTACTTC
CDR3aa: CASSPVSGRAGSEQYF
v_gene: TRBV5-6
j_gene: TRBJ2-7
d_gene: TRBD2
abundance: NA

CDR3nt: TGTGCCAGCAGCCATGGGACAGGGTACACTGAAGCTTTCTTT
CDR3aa: CASSHGTGYTEAFF
v_gene: TRBV4-2
j_gene: TRBJ1-1
d_gene: TRBD1
abundance: NA

CDR3nt: TGTGCCAGCAGCTCGGGACAGAACACTGAAGCTTTCTTT
CDR3aa: CASSSGQNTEAFF
v_gene: TRBV6-6
j_gene: TRBJ1-1
d_gene: NA
abundance: medium-sized

CDR3nt: TGTGCCAGCAGCGCGACAGGGGTTAGCAATCAGCCCCAGCATTTT
CDR3aa: CASSATGVSNQPQHF
v_gene: TRBV9
j_gene: TRBJ1-5
d_gene: TRBD1
abundance: NA

CDR3nt: TGCAGCGGGACTAACACTGAAGCTTTCTTT
CDR3aa: CSGTNTEAFF
v_gene: TRBV29-1
j_gene: TRBJ1-1
d_gene: NA
abundance: NA

CDR3nt: TGTGCCGCGACCTCAGGGGGCGCCTACGCTTTCTTT
CDR3aa: CAATSGGAYAFF
v_gene: TRBV19
j_gene: TRBJ1-1
d_gene: TRBD1
abundance: NA

CDR3nt: TGTGCCAGCAGCAAACTAGCGGGGGTTGTCTCCTACGAGCAGTACTTC
CDR3aa: CASSKLAGVVSYEQYF
v_gene: TRBV13
j_gene: TRBJ2-7
d_gene: TRBD2
abundance: NA

CDR3nt: TGTGCCAGCAGCTTAGAGACAGGGAAGGCTGAAGCTTTCTTT
CDR3aa: CASSLETGKAEAFF
v_gene: TRBV7-9
j_gene: TRBJ1-1
d_gene: TRBD1
abundance: few

CDR3nt: TGTGCCAGCAGCCCGCGGACTAGCGGGGGGGCAGAAGAGCAGTACTTC
CDR3aa: CASSPRTSGGAEEQYF
v_gene: TRBV21-1
j_gene: TRBJ2-7
d_gene: NA
abundance: few